This T cell receptor (beta chain) came from a study of T cells in Graves' hyperthyroidism and ophthalmopathy. The germline V gene encodes CDR1 ENHRY and CDR2 SYGVKD. Trimming cost V 0 bases and J 7 bases; bases outside gene matches: 12. The CDR3 spans 16 residues. PBMCs were derived from more than 8 ml fresh peripheral blood. Details on this clonotype: The target antigen is unknown.

Points from the study as a whole: Blood also held most thyroid clonotypes expanded beyond 0.001.

TCR beta CDR3 region amplification was performed from RNA transcripts. An initial round of RT-PCR targeting the TCR CDR3 relied on the HTBI primer set. One entry per CDR3 protein, called by TCRdb with MiXCR from the multiplex PCR reads. The data hold around 720,000 distinct CDR3 sequences, with just over 35% observed a single time. The gene calls are TRBV10-3 and TRBJ2-7, with 7 bases matching TRBD1. Sequenced sample: blood. The source is a woman aged 40 to 55 with Graves' hyperthyroidism. The CDR3 loop reads CAISESQGQTTREQYF. The DNA for the CDR3 is TGTGCCATCAGTGAGTCTCAGGGACAGACAACGAGAGAGCAGTACTTC.